This TCR beta chain stems from a study of blood T cell repertoires in COVID-19. Clones were sequenced by immunoSEQ multiplex PCR, and TCRdb holds only the in-frame ones, with some missing. The sample lists 300,000 or so clones; 75% to 90% were seen once. Germline V gene data show CDR1 as SGHRS and CDR2 as YFSETQ. CDR3 length: 14 residues. Trimming removed 3 bases at V and 11 bases at J, with 19 bases between. The source material was peripheral blood. This rearrangement joins TRBV5-1 to TRBJ2-3, with D perhaps matching TRBD2 (5 bases). The TCR was taken from a woman in her 40s with acute or convalescent COVID-19. DNA for the CDR3: TGCGCCAGCAGCTCCCCCACGACGGGGATGAGGCAGTATTTT. Protein: CASSSPTTGMRQYF.